These T cell receptor beta chains were read from a single sample in a study of CD4 and CD8 cells across lung adenocarcinoma regions. TCRdb re-called the PCR reads through MiXCR, storing one row per CDR3 protein. The repertoire holds about 25,000 distinct CDR3 sequences, with about half as singletons. The specimen was CD8+ T cells from the center of a lung tumor. These receptors were obtained from a male donor with lung adenocarcinoma. The CD4 and CD8 labels of this study may be unreliable. Each CDR3 is given without its conserved first and last residue. Fields, in order: J gene, V gene, CDR3 protein.

j_call: TRBJ2-2
v_call: TRBV27
cdr3_aa: ASRSRVVGTGELF

j_call: TRBJ1-1
v_call: TRBV6-1
cdr3_aa: ASTGGAGGTEAF

j_call: TRBJ2-4
v_call: TRBV10-2
cdr3_aa: ASSDVKNIQY

j_call: TRBJ2-3
v_call: TRBV27
cdr3_aa: ASSLSAGVSPDTQY

j_call: TRBJ2-1
v_call: TRBV24-1
cdr3_aa: ATGHGANNEQF

j_call: TRBJ2-1
v_call: TRBV6-1
cdr3_aa: ASSEGETSPF

j_call: TRBJ1-4
v_call: TRBV30
cdr3_aa: AWRRKGEKLF

j_call: TRBJ2-5
v_call: TRBV20-1
cdr3_aa: SAPGTKETQY

j_call: TRBJ2-1
v_call: TRBV6-1
cdr3_aa: ASMETWAGGTDTQY

j_call: TRBJ2-1
v_call: TRBV11-3
cdr3_aa: ASSLAGNEQF

j_call: TRBJ2-3
v_call: TRBV11-3
cdr3_aa: GRGLGRGDPDTQY

j_call: TRBJ2-3
v_call: TRBV6-1
cdr3_aa: ASSTGLGGRGTDTQY

j_call: TRBJ2-4
v_call: TRBV27
cdr3_aa: ASSCVSGLAAKNTQY

j_call: TRBJ2-1
v_call: TRBV3-1
cdr3_aa: ASSQDLRSEQF

j_call: TRBJ1-3
v_call: TRBV6-2/TRBV6-3
cdr3_aa: ASTDGAGSGNTIY

j_call: TRBJ2-3
v_call: TRBV6-1
cdr3_aa: ARGLCRTNTQY

j_call: TRBJ2-3
v_call: TRBV28
cdr3_aa: ASSFLGTRGADTQY

j_call: TRBJ1-2
v_call: TRBV6-5
cdr3_aa: ASSFLKTWNGYT

j_call: TRBJ1-2
v_call: TRBV28
cdr3_aa: ASTRGRISAYGYT

j_call: TRBJ2-2
v_call: TRBV27
cdr3_aa: ASKGEGVYTGELF

j_call: .
v_call: TRBV4-1
cdr3_aa: ASSPGLAGSSSYEQY

j_call: .
v_call: TRBV6-1
cdr3_aa: ASTGEGGGHQETQY

j_call: TRBJ2-1
v_call: TRBV6-1
cdr3_aa: ASSPRETVIYNEQF

j_call: TRBJ2-1
v_call: TRBV9
cdr3_aa: ASSVSPGTGNNEQF

j_call: TRBJ2-7
v_call: TRBV6-5
cdr3_aa: ASRLKGAGLGYEQY

j_call: TRBJ1-1
v_call: TRBV6-1
cdr3_aa: ASSEARLTSNTEAF

j_call: TRBJ2-4
v_call: TRBV6-1
cdr3_aa: ASSEAGTGAGDIQY

j_call: TRBJ2-5
v_call: TRBV6-1
cdr3_aa: ASSKGTAKQETQY